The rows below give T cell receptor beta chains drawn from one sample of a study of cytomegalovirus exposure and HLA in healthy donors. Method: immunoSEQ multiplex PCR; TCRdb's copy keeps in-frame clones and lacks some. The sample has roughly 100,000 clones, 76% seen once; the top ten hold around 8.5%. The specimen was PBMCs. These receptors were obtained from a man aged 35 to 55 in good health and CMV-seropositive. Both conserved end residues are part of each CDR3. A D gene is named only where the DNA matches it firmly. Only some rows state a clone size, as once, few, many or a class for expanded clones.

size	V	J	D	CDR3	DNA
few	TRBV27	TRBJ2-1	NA	CASSLGSWSYNEQFF	TGTGCCAGCAGTTTAGGTAGTTGGTCCTACAATGAGCAGTTCTTC
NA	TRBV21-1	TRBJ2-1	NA	CASSKGGKGSYNEQFF	TGTGCCAGCAGCAAGGGGGGGAAGGGCTCCTACAATGAGCAGTTCTTC
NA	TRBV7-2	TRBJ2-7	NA	CASSLVDGGYEQYF	TGTGCCAGCAGCTTAGTAGACGGCGGCTACGAGCAGTACTTC
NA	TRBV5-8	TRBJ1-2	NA	CASNRQATNYGYTF	TGTGCCAGCAATCGACAGGCGACTAACTATGGCTACACCTTC
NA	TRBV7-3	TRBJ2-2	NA	CASSHESGELFF	TGTGCCAGCAGCCATGAGTCCGGGGAGCTGTTTTTT
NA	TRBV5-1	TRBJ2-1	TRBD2	CASSPTGGQGPRRGIYNEQFF	TGCGCCAGCAGCCCTACGGGGGGGCAGGGACCTCGGCGCGGGATCTACAATGAGCAGTTCTTC
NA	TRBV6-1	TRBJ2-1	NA	CASSEPGLSYNEQFF	TGTGCCAGCAGTGAACCAGGACTGTCCTACAATGAGCAGTTCTTC
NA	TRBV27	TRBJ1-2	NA	CASTSTGSYGYTF	TGTGCCAGCACCTCGACAGGTTCCTATGGCTACACCTTC
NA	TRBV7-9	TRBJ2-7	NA	CASQVAGWDSEQYF	TGTGCCAGCCAGGTGGCGGGATGGGATAGCGAGCAGTACTTC
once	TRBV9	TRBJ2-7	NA	CASSVGRLGEQYF	TGTGCCAGCAGCGTAGGGAGGCTTGGCGAGCAGTACTTC
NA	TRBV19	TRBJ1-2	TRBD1	CASSTGTGGVDGYTF	TGTGCCAGTAGTACCGGGACAGGGGGCGTTGATGGCTACACCTTC
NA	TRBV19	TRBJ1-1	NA	CASSMGARSNTEAFF	TGTGCCAGTAGTATGGGGGCGCGATCGAACACTGAAGCTTTCTTT
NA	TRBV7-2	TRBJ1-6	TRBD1	CASSLQGASDSPLHF	TGTGCCAGCAGCTTACAGGGGGCGTCGGATTCACCCCTCCACTTT
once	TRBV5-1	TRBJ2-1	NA	CASSLSSDEQFF	TGCGCCAGCAGCTTATCTAGTGATGAGCAGTTCTTC
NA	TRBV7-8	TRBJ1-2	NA	CASSSDTLRLGYTF	TGTGCCAGCAGCTCAGACACCTTAAGGTTGGGCTACACCTTC
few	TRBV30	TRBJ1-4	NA	CAWSVPRPGVEKLFF	TGTGCCTGGAGTGTACCGAGGCCCGGCGTTGAAAAACTGTTTTTT
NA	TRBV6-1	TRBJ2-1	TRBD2	CASSEVLGTSGSNEQFF	TGTGCCAGCAGTGAAGTTCTCGGGACTAGCGGGAGTAATGAGCAGTTCTTC
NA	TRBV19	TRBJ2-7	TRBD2	CATAKLAGGSYEQYF	TGTGCCACCGCGAAACTAGCGGGGGGTTCCTACGAGCAGTACTTC
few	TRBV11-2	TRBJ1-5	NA	CASSLVGRSGNQPQHF	TGTGCCAGCAGCTTAGTAGGCAGGTCCGGCAATCAGCCCCAGCATTTT
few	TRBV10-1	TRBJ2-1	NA	CASSDEGRASEQFF	TGCGCCAGCAGTGATGAGGGTAGGGCCAGTGAGCAGTTCTTC
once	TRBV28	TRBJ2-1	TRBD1	CASSSIKGQRIYNEQFF	TGTGCCAGCAGTTCGATCAAGGGACAGAGAATCTACAATGAGCAGTTCTTC
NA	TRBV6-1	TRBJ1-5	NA	CASSESTVRHQPQHF	TGTGCCAGCAGTGAATCGACAGTGCGGCATCAGCCCCAGCATTTT
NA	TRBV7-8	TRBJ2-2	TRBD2	CASSPRVILAVNTGELFF	TGTGCCAGCAGCCCTAGGGTCATTCTAGCGGTGAACACCGGGGAGCTGTTTTTT
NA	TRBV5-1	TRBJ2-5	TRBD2	CASSSGLAGGNQETQYF	TGCGCCAGCAGCTCGGGACTAGCGGGAGGAAACCAAGAGACCCAGTACTTC
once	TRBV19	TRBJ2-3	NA	CASSIEGGGTDTQYF	TGTGCCAGTAGTATAGAGGGGGGAGGAACAGATACGCAGTATTTT
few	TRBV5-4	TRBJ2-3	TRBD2	CASSGGTSGSSNTQYF	TGTGCCAGCAGCGGAGGGACTAGCGGGAGCTCGAATACGCAGTATTTT
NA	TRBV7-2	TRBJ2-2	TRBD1	CASSSTGSTGELFF	TGTGCCAGCAGCTCGACAGGGAGCACCGGGGAGCTGTTTTTT
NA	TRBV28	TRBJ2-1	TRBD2	CASNLAGGPNEQFF	TGTGCCAGCAACCTAGCGGGAGGGCCCAATGAGCAGTTCTTC
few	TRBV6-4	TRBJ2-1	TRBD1	CASSEGTGDYNEQFF	TGTGCCAGCAGTGAGGGGACAGGGGACTACAATGAGCAGTTCTTC
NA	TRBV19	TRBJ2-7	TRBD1	CASSTPGQGAYEQYF	TGTGCCAGTAGTACCCCGGGACAGGGGGCCTACGAGCAGTACTTC
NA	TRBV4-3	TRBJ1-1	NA	CASSQDPGVSYTEAFF	TGCGCCAGCAGCCAAGATCCAGGGGTTTCATACACTGAAGCTTTCTTT
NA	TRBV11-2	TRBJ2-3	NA	CASSLVAGTDTQYF	TGTGCCAGCAGCTTAGTGGCGGGGACAGATACGCAGTATTTT
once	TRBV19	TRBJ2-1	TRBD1	CASRTGTGWHEQFF	TGTGCCAGTAGGACCGGGACAGGGTGGCATGAGCAGTTCTTC
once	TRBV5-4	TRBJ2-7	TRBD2	CASSPSSTSGTEQYF	TGTGCCAGCAGCCCAAGCTCGACTAGCGGGACCGAGCAGTACTTC
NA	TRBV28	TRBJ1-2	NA	CASRASYGYTF	TGTGCCAGCAGAGCTTCCTATGGCTACACCTTC
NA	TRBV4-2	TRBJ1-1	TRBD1	CASSQVVGQGTEAFF	TGTGCCAGCAGCCAAGTAGTAGGACAGGGAACTGAAGCTTTCTTT
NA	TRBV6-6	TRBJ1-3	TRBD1	CASSYPTGAGNTIYF	TGTGCCAGCAGTTACCCGACAGGGGCAGGAAACACCATATATTTT
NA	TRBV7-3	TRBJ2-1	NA	CASSSDFNEQFF	TGTGCCAGCAGCTCGGACTTCAATGAGCAGTTCTTC
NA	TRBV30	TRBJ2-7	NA	CAWSPGGIGGYEQYF	TGTGCCTGGAGTCCAGGGGGAATCGGGGGCTACGAGCAGTACTTC
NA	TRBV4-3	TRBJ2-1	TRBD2	CASSQDSESGRAFYNEQFF	TGCGCCAGCAGCCAAGATTCAGAAAGCGGGAGGGCCTTCTACAATGAGCAGTTCTTC
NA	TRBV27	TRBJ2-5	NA	CASSSQGAWETQYF	TGTGCCAGCAGTTCTCAGGGTGCATGGGAGACCCAGTACTTC
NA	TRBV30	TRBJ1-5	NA	CAWSVQADQPQHF	TGTGCCTGGAGTGTACAGGCCGACCAGCCCCAGCATTTT
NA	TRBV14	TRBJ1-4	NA	CASRQEGLNWLFF	TGTGCCAGCAGACAGGAGGGTTTGAATTGGCTGTTTTTT
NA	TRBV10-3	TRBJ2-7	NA	CAIRGERMIIYEQYF	TGTGCCATCAGAGGGGAAAGGATGATTATATACGAGCAGTACTTC
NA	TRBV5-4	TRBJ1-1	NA	CASSPQTTDTEAFF	TGTGCCAGCAGCCCTCAGACGACAGACACTGAAGCTTTCTTT
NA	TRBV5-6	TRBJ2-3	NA	CASSLLTSTDTQYF	TGTGCCAGCAGCCTCCTGACTAGCACAGATACGCAGTATTTT
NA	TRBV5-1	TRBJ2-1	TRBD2	CASSLAPGGGPNEQFF	TGCGCCAGCAGTTTGGCCCCGGGAGGAGGCCCCAATGAGCAGTTCTTC
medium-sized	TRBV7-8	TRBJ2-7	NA	CASSLNNIVHSYEQYF	TGTGCCAGCAGCTTAAATAATATAGTTCACTCCTACGAGCAGTACTTC
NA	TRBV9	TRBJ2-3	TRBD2	CASSVDWTSGGRADTQYF	TGTGCCAGCAGCGTAGATTGGACTAGCGGGGGGCGGGCAGATACGCAGTATTTT
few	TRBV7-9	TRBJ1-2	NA	CASSRSSAENYGYTF	TGTGCCAGCAGCAGAAGTTCGGCGGAAAACTATGGCTACACCTTC
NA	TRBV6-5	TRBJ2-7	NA	CASSYSSAGIYEQYF	TGTGCCAGCAGTTACTCGTCTGCGGGAATCTACGAGCAGTACTTC
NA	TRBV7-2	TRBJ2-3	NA	CASSLVASDTQYF	TGTGCCAGCAGCTTAGTGGCTTCCGATACGCAGTATTTT
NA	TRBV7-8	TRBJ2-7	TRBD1	CASSVGQGYEQYF	TGTGCCAGCAGCGTGGGACAGGGGTACGAGCAGTACTTC
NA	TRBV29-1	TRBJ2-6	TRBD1	CSVKQGDGANVLTF	TGCAGCGTTAAACAGGGGGATGGGGCCAACGTCCTGACTTTC
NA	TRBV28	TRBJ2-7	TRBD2	CASSSAIGLAGEQYF	TGTGCCAGCAGTTCCGCGATAGGACTAGCCGGCGAGCAGTACTTC